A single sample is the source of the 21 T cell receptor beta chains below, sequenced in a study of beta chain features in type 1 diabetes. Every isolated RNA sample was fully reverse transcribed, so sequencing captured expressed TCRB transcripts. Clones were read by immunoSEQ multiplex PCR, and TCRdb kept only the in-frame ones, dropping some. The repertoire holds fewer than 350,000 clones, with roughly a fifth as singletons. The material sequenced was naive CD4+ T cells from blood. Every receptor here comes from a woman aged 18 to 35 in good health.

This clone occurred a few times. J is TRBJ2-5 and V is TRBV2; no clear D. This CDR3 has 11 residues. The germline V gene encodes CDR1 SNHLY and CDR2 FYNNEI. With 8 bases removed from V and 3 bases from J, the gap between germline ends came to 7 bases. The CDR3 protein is CASDTEETQYF. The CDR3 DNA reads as TGTGCCAGCGACACCGAAGAGACCCAGTACTTC.

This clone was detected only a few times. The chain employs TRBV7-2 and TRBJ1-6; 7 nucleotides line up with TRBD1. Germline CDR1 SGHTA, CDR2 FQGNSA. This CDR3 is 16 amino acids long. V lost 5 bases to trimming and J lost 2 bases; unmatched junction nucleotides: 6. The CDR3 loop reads CASSRQGGAYNSPLHF. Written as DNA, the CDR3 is TGTGCCAGCAGCAGACAGGGCGGAGCCTATAATTCACCCCTCCACTTT. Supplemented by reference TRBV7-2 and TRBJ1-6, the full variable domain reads GAGVSQSPSNKVTEKGKDVELRCDPISGHTALYWYRQSLGQGLEFLIYFQGNSAPDKSGLPSDRFSAERTGGSVSTLTIQRTQQEDSAVYLCASSRQGGAYNSPLHFGNGTRLTVT.

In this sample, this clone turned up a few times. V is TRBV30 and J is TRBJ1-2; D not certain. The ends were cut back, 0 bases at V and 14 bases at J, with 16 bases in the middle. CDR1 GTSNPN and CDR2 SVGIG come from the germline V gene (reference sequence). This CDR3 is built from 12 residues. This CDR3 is CAWSVPWSGWTF. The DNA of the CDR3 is TGTGCCTGGAGTGTACCATGGAGCGGTTGGACCTTC.

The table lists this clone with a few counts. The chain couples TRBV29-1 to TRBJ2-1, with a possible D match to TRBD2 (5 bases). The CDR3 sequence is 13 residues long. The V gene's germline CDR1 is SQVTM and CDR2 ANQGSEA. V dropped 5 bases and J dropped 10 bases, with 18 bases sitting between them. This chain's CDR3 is CSVWTPLSLEQFF. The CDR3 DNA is TGCAGCGTTTGGACTCCTCTAAGTTTGGAGCAGTTCTTC.

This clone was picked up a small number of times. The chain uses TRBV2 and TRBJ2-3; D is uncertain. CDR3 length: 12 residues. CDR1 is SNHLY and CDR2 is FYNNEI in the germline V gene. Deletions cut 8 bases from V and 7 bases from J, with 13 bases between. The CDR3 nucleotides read TGTGCCAGCGGTGGTGAAGCCCATACGCAGTATTTT. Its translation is CASGGEAHTQYF.

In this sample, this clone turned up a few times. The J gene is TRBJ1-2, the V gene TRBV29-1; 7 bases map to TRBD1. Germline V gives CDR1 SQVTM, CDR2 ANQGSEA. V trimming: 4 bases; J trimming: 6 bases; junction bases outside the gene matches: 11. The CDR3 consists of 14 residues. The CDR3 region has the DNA TGCAGCGTTGCTAGTGACAGGGTCATCGATGGCTACACCTTC. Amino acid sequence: CSVASDRVIDGYTF.

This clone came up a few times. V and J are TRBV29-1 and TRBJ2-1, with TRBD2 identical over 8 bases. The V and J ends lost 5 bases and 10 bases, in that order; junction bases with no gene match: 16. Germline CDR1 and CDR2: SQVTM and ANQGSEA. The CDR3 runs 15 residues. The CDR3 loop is CSVLKRGGGPREQFF. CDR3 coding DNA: TGCAGCGTTCTCAAACGGGGGGGAGGGCCGAGGGAGCAGTTCTTC.

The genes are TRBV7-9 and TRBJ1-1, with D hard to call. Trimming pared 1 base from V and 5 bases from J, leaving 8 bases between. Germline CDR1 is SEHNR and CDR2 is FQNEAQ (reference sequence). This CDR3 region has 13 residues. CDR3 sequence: CASSLGPRTEAFF. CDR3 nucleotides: TGTGCCAGCAGCTTAGGTCCGAGGACTGAAGCTTTCTTT.

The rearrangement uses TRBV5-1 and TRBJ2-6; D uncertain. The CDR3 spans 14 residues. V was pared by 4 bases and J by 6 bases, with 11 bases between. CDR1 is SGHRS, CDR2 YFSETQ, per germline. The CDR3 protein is CASSPRGEANVLTF. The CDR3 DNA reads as TGCGCCAGCAGCCCCCGTGGAGAGGCCAACGTCCTGACTTTC.

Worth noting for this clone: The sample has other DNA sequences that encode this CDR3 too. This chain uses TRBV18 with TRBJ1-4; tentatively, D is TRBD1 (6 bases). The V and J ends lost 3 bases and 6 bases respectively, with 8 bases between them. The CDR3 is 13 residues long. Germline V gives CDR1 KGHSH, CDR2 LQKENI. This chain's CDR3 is CASSPRQDEKLFF. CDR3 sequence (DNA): TGTGCCAGCTCACCCCGACAGGATGAAAAACTGTTTTTT. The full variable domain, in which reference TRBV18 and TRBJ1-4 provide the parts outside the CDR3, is NAGVMQNPRHLVRRRGQEARLRCSPMKGHSHVYWYRQLPEEGLKFMVYLQKENIIDESGMPKERFSAEFPKEGPSILRIQQVVRGDSAAYFCASSPRQDEKLFFGSGTQLSVL.

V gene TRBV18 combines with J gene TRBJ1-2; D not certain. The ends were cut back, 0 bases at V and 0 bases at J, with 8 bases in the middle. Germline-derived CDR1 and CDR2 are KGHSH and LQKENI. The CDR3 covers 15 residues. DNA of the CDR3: TGTGCCAGCTCACCACCGTTAACAGCTAACTATGGCTACACCTTC. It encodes CASSPPLTANYGYTF.

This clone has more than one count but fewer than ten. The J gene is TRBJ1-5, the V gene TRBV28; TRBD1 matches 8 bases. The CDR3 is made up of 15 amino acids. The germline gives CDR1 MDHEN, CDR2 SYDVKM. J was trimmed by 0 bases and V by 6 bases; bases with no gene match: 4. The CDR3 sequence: CASSPGGSSNQPQHF. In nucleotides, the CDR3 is TGTGCCAGCAGCCCAGGGGGCTCTAGCAATCAGCCCCAGCATTTT.

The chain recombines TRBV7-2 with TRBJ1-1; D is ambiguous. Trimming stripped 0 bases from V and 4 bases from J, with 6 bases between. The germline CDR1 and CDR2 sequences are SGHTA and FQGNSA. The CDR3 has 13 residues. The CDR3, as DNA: TGTGCCAGCAGCTTAGCTGGGCTCACTGAAGCTTTCTTT. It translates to CASSLAGLTEAFF.

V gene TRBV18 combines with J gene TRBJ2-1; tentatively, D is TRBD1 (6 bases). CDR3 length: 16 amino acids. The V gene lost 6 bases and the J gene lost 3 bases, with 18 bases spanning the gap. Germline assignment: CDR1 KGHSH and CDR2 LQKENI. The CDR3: CASSHKFRGDYNEQFF. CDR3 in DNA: TGTGCCAGCTCCCACAAGTTCAGGGGAGACTACAATGAGCAGTTCTTC.

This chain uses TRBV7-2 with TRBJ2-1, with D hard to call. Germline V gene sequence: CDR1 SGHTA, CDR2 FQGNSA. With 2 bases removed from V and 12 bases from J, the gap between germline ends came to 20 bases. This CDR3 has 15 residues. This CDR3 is CASSLWAGVDMGQFF. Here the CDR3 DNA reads TGTGCCAGCAGCTTATGGGCTGGTGTCGACATGGGGCAGTTCTTC.

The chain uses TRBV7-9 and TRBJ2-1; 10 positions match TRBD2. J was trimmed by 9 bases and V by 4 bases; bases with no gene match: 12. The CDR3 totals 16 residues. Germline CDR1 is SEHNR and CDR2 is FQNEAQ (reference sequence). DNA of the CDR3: TGTGCCAGCAGCTCAGCTACTAGCGGGACCGAAGGTGAGCAGTTCTTC. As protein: CASSSATSGTEGEQFF.

In DNA form, the CDR3 reads TGTGCCAGTAGTAAAGGTAGAGGTAGCACTGAAGCTTTCTTT. It yields the protein CASSKGRGSTEAFF. The genes are TRBV19 and TRBJ1-1; D remains ambiguous. Deletions cut 4 bases from V and 4 bases from J, with 13 bases between. Germline CDR1 LNHDA, CDR2 SQIVND (reference sequence). The CDR3 extends over 14 amino acids.

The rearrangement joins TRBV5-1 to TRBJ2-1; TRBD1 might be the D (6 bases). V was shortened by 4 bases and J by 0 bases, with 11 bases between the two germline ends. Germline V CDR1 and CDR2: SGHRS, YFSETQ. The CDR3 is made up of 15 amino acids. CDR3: CASSLGGTSYNEQFF. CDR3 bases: TGCGCCAGCAGCCTAGGGGGTACCTCCTACAATGAGCAGTTCTTC.

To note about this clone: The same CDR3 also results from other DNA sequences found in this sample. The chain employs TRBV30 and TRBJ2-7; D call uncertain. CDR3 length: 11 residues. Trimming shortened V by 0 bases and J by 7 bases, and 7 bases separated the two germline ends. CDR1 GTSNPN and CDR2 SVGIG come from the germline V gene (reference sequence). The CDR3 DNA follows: TGTGCCTGGAGTGTATTGCGGGAGCAGTACTTC. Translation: CAWSVLREQYF.

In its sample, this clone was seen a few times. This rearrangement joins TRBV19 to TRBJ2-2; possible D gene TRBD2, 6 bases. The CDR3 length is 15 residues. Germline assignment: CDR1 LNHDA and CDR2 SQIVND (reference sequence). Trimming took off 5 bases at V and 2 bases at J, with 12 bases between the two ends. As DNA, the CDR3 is TGTGCCAGTAGTGTTAGGGGAGGCAACACCGGGGAGCTGTTTTTT. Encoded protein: CASSVRGGNTGELFF.

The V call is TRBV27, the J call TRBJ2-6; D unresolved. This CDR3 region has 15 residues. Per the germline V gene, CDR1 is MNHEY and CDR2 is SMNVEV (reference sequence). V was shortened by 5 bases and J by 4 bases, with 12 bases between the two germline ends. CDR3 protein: CASSPGIAGANVLTF. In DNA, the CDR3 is TGTGCCAGCAGTCCGGGTATAGCAGGGGCCAACGTCCTGACTTTC.